The sequence of this T cell receptor beta chain was determined in a study of T cell repertoires in cytomegalovirus infection. This clonotype was seen many times. The junction departs from germline at one end; a sequencing error may be responsible. TCRdb ran MiXCR on the reads and lists one entry per CDR3 protein. This sample yields a few hundred thousand distinct CDR3 sequences, of which less than 30% are seen a single time; over 10% belongs to the top ten. This clonotype originated in a human donor in good health (CMV status not recorded). Some clones in this sample may be carry-over from other donors' samples. The sample was PBMCs.

In DNA form, the CDR3 reads TGTGCTAGCAGCTTCGAAACCCTAGCGGGAGAGGAGACCCAGTACTTC. This codes for CASSFETLAGEETQYF. This rearrangement joins TRBV7-7 to TRBJ2-5; 10 bases align to TRBD2. The CDR3 extends over 16 amino acids. Germline loops: CDR1 SSHAT, CDR2 FNYEAQ (reference sequence).